This is a list of T cell receptor beta chains from one sample in a study of vaccination and CD4 T cells after COVID-19. MiXCR was run by TCRdb on the PCR reads, yielding one entry per CDR3 protein. The repertoire includes around 9,100 distinct CDR3 sequences, approximately 64% of them detected once, and roughly 12% sits in the top ten. What these receptors recognize is not known. The specimen comprised cultured CD4+ T cells from blood, sampled after SARS-CoV-2 vaccination. Receptor source: a human donor with COVID-19. CDR3s include the opening cysteine and the closing phenylalanine or tryptophan. The order of the fields is V gene, J gene, clone size, D gene, CDR3 protein. The D gene is left open where the match is weak. The size entry is marked missing in some rows and otherwise reads once, few, many or a size class.

TRBV6-5	TRBJ2-5	.	.	CASSSSGQTQYF
TRBV20-1	TRBJ2-7	.	TRBD2	CSANSLAGGSYEQYF
TRBV28	TRBJ2-7	.	TRBD2	CASSFSRAGAYEQYF
TRBV5-1	TRBJ1-1	.	.	CASSLWGGNTEAFF
TRBV20-1	TRBJ2-1	.	.	CSVHGHSSSYNEQFF
TRBV20-1	TRBJ2-5	few	TRBD2	CSARDRLAGVPETQYF
TRBV12-3/TRBV12-4	TRBJ1-2	large	.	CASSFRAGGIYGYTF
TRBV6-5	TRBJ1-1	once	.	CASSFLGRGNTEAFF
TRBV18	TRBJ1-5	.	TRBD1	CASSPDRGHQPQHF
TRBV2	TRBJ1-5	.	TRBD1	CASGQGQPQHF
TRBV28	TRBJ1-3	.	TRBD1	CASSFRGTGNAIYF
TRBV6-1	TRBJ1-2	.	.	CASGPNRLGYTF
TRBV6-2/TRBV6-3	TRBJ1-1	few	TRBD1	CASSSTGTEAFF
TRBV5-1	TRBJ1-2	once	.	CASSQDSVNYGYTF
TRBV27	TRBJ2-3	.	.	CASRSTGYFTDTQYF
TRBV20-1	TRBJ1-2	.	.	CSATSTGLGIDGYTF
TRBV6-5	TRBJ2-7	.	TRBD1	CASSYNRQGAYEQYF
TRBV20-1	TRBJ2-7	.	.	CSAKTTATTYEQYF
TRBV24-1	TRBJ1-2	.	.	CATSDVRSDYGYTF
TRBV20-1	TRBJ2-5	.	.	CSALGRGLYQETQYF
TRBV20-1	TRBJ1-6	few	TRBD1	CSARHRLTGTAAFNSPLHF
TRBV20-1	TRBJ2-3	.	.	CSARVLATKSTDTQYF
TRBV10-3	TRBJ2-3	.	TRBD1	CAISLGQARDTQYF
TRBV24-1	TRBJ2-5	few	TRBD2	CATSAGTSGGRQETQYF
TRBV12-3/TRBV12-4	TRBJ2-3	few	.	CASSLAGGLPSTDTQYF
TRBV2	TRBJ1-2	.	.	CASRGDSYGYTF
TRBV20-1	TRBJ2-2	.	TRBD2	CSARDRSGVAGELFF
TRBV28	.	.	TRBD2	CASSFSGLAGKTQYF
TRBV6-1	TRBJ1-2	.	.	CASRRRGQNYGYTF
TRBV7-2	TRBJ1-1	.	.	CASSLGVGKNTEAFF
TRBV6-4	TRBJ1-1	.	.	CASSVGGGKQGEAFF
TRBV7-3	TRBJ1-6	few	.	CASSLRETSPLHF
TRBV27	TRBJ2-5	.	TRBD2	CASSLVVSGGRETQYF
TRBV18	TRBJ2-3	once	.	CASSEVGGHPDTQYF
TRBV20-1	TRBJ2-4	few	TRBD1	CSARTGVNIQYF
TRBV20-1	TRBJ2-1	.	.	CSAPSFGANNEQFF
TRBV28	TRBJ2-5	.	.	CASSLSRRGETQYF
TRBV9	TRBJ2-2	.	.	CASSKAPTELFF
TRBV11-3	TRBJ1-1	.	TRBD1	CASSVSRGRTEAFF
TRBV27	TRBJ1-1	.	TRBD1	CASRPGGQGLGLNTEAFF
TRBV11-1	TRBJ1-1	.	TRBD1	CASSHGTGEGTEAFF
TRBV7-2	TRBJ1-1	.	.	CASRGIRGRTEAFF
TRBV6-2/TRBV6-3	TRBJ2-3	few	TRBD2	CASRTSGGATDTQYF
TRBV21-1	TRBJ2-5	few	.	CASSLPVGTQETQYF
TRBV6-1	TRBJ2-5	few	TRBD1	CASSQQGMDGETQYF
TRBV27	TRBJ1-1	few	TRBD1	CASSYRGQLNTEAFF
TRBV19	TRBJ1-5	.	.	CASFQGGLGGQPQHF
TRBV7-9	TRBJ1-2	.	TRBD1	CASSPGGFYGYTF
TRBV18	TRBJ2-7	.	.	CASSLGTGVLYEQYF
TRBV30	TRBJ1-2	once	TRBD1	CAWSVGQGGGYTF
TRBV29-1	TRBJ1-2	few	.	CSVRTGGYGYTF